This entry describes one TCR beta chain. V shed 5 bases and J shed 0 bases, with 10 bases lying between them. The germline V gene has CDR1 LNHDA and CDR2 SQIVND (reference sequence). This CDR3 is 15 amino acids long. In the original workflow: The assay estimated nucleated cells by amplifying reference gene primers. TCRdb keeps only in-frame clones here, not all; method: immunoSEQ multiplex PCR. Clone size and V and J calls were adopted from that table, with D and trimming inferred from the DNA. This table has some 250,000 clones, about 86% appearing once. This sample is part of a study of blood T cell repertoires in COVID-19. Study-wide background: The origin of the acute and convalescent COVID-19 samples was the United States, Italy and Spain. Sample material is recorded as cDNA or gDNA derived from T cells, B-cell-depleted T cells, or PBMCs.

The V gene is TRBV19, the J gene TRBJ2-2; D is undetermined. The origin of this receptor is a man in his 60s with acute or convalescent COVID-19. Sequenced: peripheral blood. CDR3 bases: TGTGCCAGTAGTGTGAAGCTGGCGAACACCGGGGAGCTGTTTTTT. It yields the protein CASSVKLANTGELFF.